Following are 30 T cell receptor beta chains from one sample sequenced in a study of CD8 T cells in Susac syndrome. RNA, at about 0.45 to 1 ug, was reverse transcribed with random hexamers. One entry per CDR3 protein results from TCRdb running MiXCR on the immunoSEQ multiplex PCR reads. The data show under 85,000 distinct CDR3 sequences, approximately 93% seen once. Sequenced input: CD8+ T cells from PBMCs. These receptors all come from a human donor with Susac syndrome.

This chain connects TRBV2 to TRBJ1-4; tentatively, D is TRBD1 (6 bases). Germline lookup yields CDR1 SNHLY and CDR2 FYNNEI. The CDR3 is made up of 13 amino acids. Trimming pared 3 bases from V and 6 bases from J, leaving 8 bases between. The CDR3 sequence is CASSEYRDEKLFF. The CDR3 DNA is TGTGCCAGCAGTGAGTACAGGGATGAAAAACTGTTTTTT.

The CDR3 region has the DNA TGCAGTGCTAGAGTTCAGGGAATGAACACTGAAGCTTTCTTT. Its protein is CSARVQGMNTEAFF. This rearrangement joins TRBV20-1 to TRBJ1-1, with D possibly being TRBD1 (5 bases). This CDR3 is built from 14 residues. V lost 1 base and J lost 0, with 9 bases in between. Germline V gene sequence: CDR1 DFQATT, CDR2 SNEGSKA (reference sequence).

V is TRBV12-3 or TRBV12-4 and J is TRBJ2-3, with TRBD2 identical over 7 bases. Unmatched junction bases numbered 6, after V lost 4 bases and J lost 5 bases. CDR3 length: 14 amino acids. The CDR3, as DNA: TGTGCCAGCAGTTCGGGGGTAGCGGGAGATACGCAGTATTTT. Its protein product is CASSSGVAGDTQYF.

The chain uses TRBV12-3 or TRBV12-4 and TRBJ1-5; 10 nucleotides agree with TRBD1. J was trimmed by 6 bases and V by 5 bases; bases with no gene match: 10. CDR3 length: 16 residues. The DNA for the CDR3 is TGTGCCAGCAGTAAATCCAAGACAGGGGGCGGTCAGCCCCAGCATTTT. This translates into CASSKSKTGGGQPQHF.

V usage is TRBV18 and J usage is TRBJ2-7, with no clear D. CDR3 length: 12 amino acids. CDR1 and CDR2 (germline): KGHSH, LQKENI. The V and J ends lost 1 base and 5 bases respectively, with 6 bases between them. The CDR3 region has the DNA TGTGCCAGCTCACCACTTGGGAACGAGCAGTACTTC. It yields the protein CASSPLGNEQYF.

The chain links TRBV7-9 to TRBJ1-5, with a possible D match to TRBD1 (5 bases). CDR3 length: 15 amino acids. Germline values: CDR1 SEHNR, CDR2 FQNEAQ (reference sequence). Trimming cost V 5 bases and J 3 bases, with 14 bases left between them. The CDR3 sequence: CASSKGQAINQPQHF. CDR3 nucleotides: TGTGCCAGCAGCAAGGGGCAGGCGATCAATCAGCCCCAGCATTTT. The full variable domain, completed using reference TRBV7-9 and TRBJ1-5, is DTGVSQNPRHKITKRGQNVTFRCDPISEHNRLYWYRQTLGQGPEFLTYFQNEAQLEKSRLLSDRFSAERPKGSFSTLEIQRTEQGDSAMYLCASSKGQAINQPQHFGDGTRLSIL.

This chain links TRBV27 with TRBJ1-6; D is unclear. The V and J ends lost 5 bases and 7 bases respectively, with 9 bases between them. This CDR3 is 13 amino acids long. CDR1 is MNHEY, CDR2 SMNVEV, per germline (reference sequence). The CDR3 protein is CASSPRPNSPLHF. For the CDR3, the DNA is TGTGCCAGCAGTCCCCGACCCAATTCACCCCTCCACTTT.

The DNA for the CDR3 is TGTGCCAGCAGCCTGGACAGGAGAAATCAGCCCCAGCATTTT. Translating gives CASSLDRRNQPQHF. The J gene is TRBJ1-5, the V gene TRBV12-3 or TRBV12-4; 7 positions match TRBD1. V lost 6 bases, J lost 4 bases, and 6 bases stayed unmatched. The CDR3 has 14 residues.

In nucleotides, the CDR3 is TGTGCCAGCAGCTTGGAGCGGCCGGTCGCAGATACGCAGTATTTT. Protein: CASSLERPVADTQYF. The gene calls are TRBV5-4 and TRBJ2-3; D perhaps matches TRBD2 (5 bases). The CDR3 has 15 residues. CDR1 and CDR2 from the germline V gene are SGHNT and YYREEE (reference sequence). V lost 0 bases and J 4 bases, leaving 12 bases between the germline ends.

This clonotype was detected a few times. V gene TRBV19 combines with J gene TRBJ2-7; tentative D call: TRBD1 (6 bases). Per germline, CDR1 LNHDA and CDR2 SQIVND (reference sequence). The CDR3 has 13 residues. Trimming left V 6 bases short and J 1 base short, with 10 bases between. CDR3 in amino acids: CASSSTGSYEQYF. CDR3 bases: TGTGCCAGTAGCTCGACAGGATCCTACGAGCAGTACTTC. The whole variable domain, remainder taken from reference TRBV19 and TRBJ2-7, is DGGITQSPKYLFRKEGQNVTLSCEQNLNHDAMYWYRQDPGQGLRLIYYSQIVNDFQKGDIAEGYSVSREKKESFPLTVTSAQKNPTAFYLCASSSTGSYEQYFGPGTRLTVT.

The CDR3 nucleotides read TGCAGTGCTAGGAGGGGGGAGTCATCCACTGAAGCTTTCTTT. It specifies CSARRGESSTEAFF. The chain recombines TRBV20-1 with TRBJ1-1; tentative D call: TRBD1 (6 bases). V was clipped by 3 bases and J by 4 bases, with 15 bases between them. This CDR3 contains 14 residues. Germline loops: CDR1 DFQATT, CDR2 SNEGSKA (reference sequence).

The chain has TRBV9 and TRBJ2-5; TRBD2 agrees at 11 bases. Germline values: CDR1 SGDLS, CDR2 YYNGEE. V dropped 3 bases and J dropped 5; count of bases not matched to a gene: 9. The CDR3 length is 16 residues. The CDR3 sequence is CASSELAGVSGETQYF. The CDR3 DNA is TGTGCCAGCAGCGAACTAGCGGGAGTTTCGGGGGAGACCCAGTACTTC.

The rearrangement uses TRBV4-2 and TRBJ1-4, with D maybe TRBD1 (5 bases). This CDR3 comprises 14 residues. V lost 4 bases, J lost 8 bases, and 14 bases lay in between. The germline V gene has CDR1 LGHNA and CDR2 YNFKEQ. Here the CDR3 DNA reads TGTGCCAGCAGCCTTCCAGGGACGGGCGAAAAACTGTTTTTT. Protein product: CASSLPGTGEKLFF.

This rearrangement joins TRBV30 to TRBJ2-1, with D uncertain. The CDR3 is 12 amino acids. In germline, CDR1 is GTSNPN, CDR2 SVGIG (reference sequence). Trimming took 4 bases from V and 6 from J, leaving 10 bases between them. The CDR3 reads CAWTVGSNEQFF. The CDR3 region has the DNA TGTGCCTGGACCGTTGGATCCAATGAGCAGTTCTTC.

V is TRBV5-1 and J is TRBJ2-1; 7 bases are a match to TRBD2. Germline assignment: CDR1 SGHRS and CDR2 YFSETQ. This CDR3 is 16 amino acids long. V lost 7 bases to trimming and J lost 8 bases; unmatched junction nucleotides: 18. The chain's CDR3 is CASRALYAGDMDEQFF. For the CDR3, the DNA is TGCGCCAGCCGAGCCCTCTATGCGGGAGATATGGATGAGCAGTTCTTC.

V usage is TRBV4-3 and J usage is TRBJ1-1; maybe TRBD1 (5 bases). CDR1 LGHNA and CDR2 YSLEER come from the germline V gene. CDR3 size: 15 residues. Deletions cut 4 bases from V and 0 bases from J, with 12 bases between. The CDR3 DNA is TGCGCCAGCAGCCGAGGGGTTCTCATGAACACTGAAGCTTTCTTT. Translation: CASSRGVLMNTEAFF.

This sequence joins TRBV12-3 or TRBV12-4 and TRBJ2-1; D might be TRBD1 (5 bases). CDR3 length: 12 amino acids. V dropped 6 bases and J dropped 4 bases, with 7 bases sitting between them. The CDR3 nucleotides are TGTGCCAGCAGAAGACAGTACAATGAGCAGTTCTTC. It translates to CASRRQYNEQFF.

This clonotype was seen just once. The chain has TRBV23-1 and TRBJ2-3; D may be TRBD1 (5 bases). TRBV23-1 belongs to the ORF category, with a function that is uncertain. V lost 0 bases and J 9 bases, leaving 22 bases between the germline ends. There are 17 residues in the CDR3. CDR3 nucleotides: TGCGCCAGCAGTCAATCGGGGCCGGGCGTCCGCCCCAGGACGCAGTATTTT. This gives the protein CASSQSGPGVRPRTQYF.

The rearrangement uses TRBV25-1 and TRBJ2-1, with TRBD1 identical over 8 bases. This CDR3 has 17 residues. The germline V gene has CDR1 MGHDK and CDR2 SYGVNS. After removal of 1 base from V and 3 bases from J, the junction contained 8 bases not matched to a gene. This CDR3 reads CASSEWEYRGFYNEQFF. The DNA of the CDR3 is TGTGCCAGCAGTGAATGGGAGTACAGGGGGTTCTACAATGAGCAGTTCTTC. Full variable domain (remainder filled in from reference TRBV25-1 and TRBJ2-1): EADIYQTPRYLVIGTGKKITLECSQTMGHDKMYWYQQDPGMELHLIHYSYGVNSTEKGDLSSESTVSRIRTEHFPLTLESARPSHTSQYLCASSEWEYRGFYNEQFFGPGTRLTVL.

The V and J genes are TRBV6-1 and TRBJ1-1; D remains ambiguous. The CDR3 sequence is 14 residues long. CDR1 and CDR2 (germline): MNHNS, SASEGT. Between the trimmed V and J ends, which lost 0 bases and 1 base, there was a span of 6 bases. The chain's CDR3 is CASSEAPGNTEAFF. CDR3 sequence (DNA): TGTGCCAGCAGTGAAGCTCCGGGGAACACTGAAGCTTTCTTT.

The V call is TRBV30, the J call TRBJ2-1; no reliable D call. Germline CDR1 reads GTSNPN; CDR2 reads SVGIG (reference sequence). CDR3 length equals 11 residues. Trimming pared 2 bases from V and 8 bases from J, leaving 7 bases between. DNA for the CDR3: TGTGCCTGGAGTAGAAGGGATGAGCAGTTCTTC. This codes for CAWSRRDEQFF.

Concerning this clonotype: At one boundary the junction diverges from the germline segment, which might be a read error. The chain links TRBV11-2 to TRBJ2-7; possibly TRBD2 for D (5 bases). Per germline, CDR1 SGHAT and CDR2 FQNNGV. CDR3 size: 13 residues. DNA for the CDR3: TGTGCCAGCAGCCTAGAGGGTCTTTACGAGCAGTACTTC. It yields the protein CASSLEGLYEQYF.

V is TRBV5-1 and J is TRBJ1-1; D is undetermined. This CDR3 has 11 residues. From germline, CDR1 is SGHRS and CDR2 YFSETQ. The V end was cut by 1 base, the J end by 8 bases, with 6 bases between. This CDR3 reads CASSLTREAFF. For the CDR3, the DNA is TGCGCCAGCAGCTTGACTCGGGAAGCTTTCTTT.

The chain couples TRBV7-6 to TRBJ1-2; D might be TRBD1 (5 bases). The CDR3 runs to 17 residues. CDR1 and CDR2 (germline): SGHVS, FNYEAQ. V shed 5 bases and J shed 2 bases, with 21 bases lying between them. The CDR3 nucleotides read TGTGCCAGCAGCCCCAGGGTATGGGAACGGTTAAACTATGGCTACACCTTC. This gives the protein CASSPRVWERLNYGYTF.

The chain combines TRBV7-8 with TRBJ1-1; 9 nucleotides align to TRBD1. Per germline, CDR1 SGHVS and CDR2 FQNEAQ. The CDR3 runs 14 residues. V lost 5 bases and J lost 3; bases outside the gene matches: 4. CDR3 region: CASSHRDRDTEAFF. DNA for the CDR3: TGTGCCAGCAGCCACCGGGACAGGGACACTGAAGCTTTCTTT.

This chain connects TRBV3-1 to TRBJ1-5; D is uncertain. CDR1 and CDR2 (germline): LGHDT, YNNKEL (reference sequence). CDR3 length equals 14 residues. Trimming cost V 0 bases and J 3 bases, with 6 bases left between them. CDR3 sequence reads: CASSQDVANQPQHF. As DNA, the CDR3 is TGTGCCAGCAGCCAAGATGTTGCCAATCAGCCCCAGCATTTT.

The chain combines TRBV19 with TRBJ1-3; D is uncertain. The CDR3 runs 15 residues. With 5 bases removed from V and 0 bases from J, the gap between germline ends came to 11 bases. Germline CDR1 and CDR2: LNHDA and SQIVND (reference sequence). The CDR3: CASSLAPGSGNTIYF. CDR3 in DNA: TGTGCCAGTAGTCTCGCCCCGGGCTCTGGAAACACCATATATTTT.

The chain combines TRBV7-2 with TRBJ2-1; 7 nucleotides align to TRBD2. V lost 4 bases, J lost 9 bases, and 15 bases stayed unmatched. The CDR3 is 16 residues long. Looked up from germline, CDR1 is SGHTA and CDR2 is FQGNSA. The CDR3 here is CASSSRLALRTREQFF. The CDR3 nucleotides are TGTGCCAGCAGCTCCCGACTAGCCCTGCGGACCCGTGAGCAGTTCTTC.

The CDR3 reads CASSSTGGGNEQYF. CDR3 DNA sequence: TGTGCCAGCAGCTCCACCGGAGGGGGAAATGAGCAGTACTTC. The chain uses TRBV5-4 and TRBJ2-7; D is tentatively TRBD1 or TRBD2 (6 bases each). V was clipped by 3 bases and J by 7 bases, with 17 bases between them. Germline-derived CDR1 and CDR2 are SGHNT and YYREEE (reference sequence). The CDR3 is made up of 14 amino acids.

This clonotype was counted a single time. This chain uses TRBV14 with TRBJ1-2; 7 positions agree with TRBD1. This CDR3 is 15 amino acids long. Per the germline V gene, CDR1 is SGHDN and CDR2 is FVKESK. With V trimmed by 0 bases and J by 2 bases, 3 bases remained unmatched. The CDR3 region is CASSQERGPNYGYTF. In DNA, the CDR3 is TGTGCCAGCAGCCAAGAGAGGGGGCCCAACTATGGCTACACCTTC. Supplemented by reference TRBV14 and TRBJ1-2, the full variable domain reads EAGVTQFPSHSVIEKGQTVTLRCDPISGHDNLYWYRRVMGKEIKFLLHFVKESKQDESGMPNNRFLAERTGGTYSTLKVQPAELEDSGVYFCASSQERGPNYGYTFGSGTRLTVV.